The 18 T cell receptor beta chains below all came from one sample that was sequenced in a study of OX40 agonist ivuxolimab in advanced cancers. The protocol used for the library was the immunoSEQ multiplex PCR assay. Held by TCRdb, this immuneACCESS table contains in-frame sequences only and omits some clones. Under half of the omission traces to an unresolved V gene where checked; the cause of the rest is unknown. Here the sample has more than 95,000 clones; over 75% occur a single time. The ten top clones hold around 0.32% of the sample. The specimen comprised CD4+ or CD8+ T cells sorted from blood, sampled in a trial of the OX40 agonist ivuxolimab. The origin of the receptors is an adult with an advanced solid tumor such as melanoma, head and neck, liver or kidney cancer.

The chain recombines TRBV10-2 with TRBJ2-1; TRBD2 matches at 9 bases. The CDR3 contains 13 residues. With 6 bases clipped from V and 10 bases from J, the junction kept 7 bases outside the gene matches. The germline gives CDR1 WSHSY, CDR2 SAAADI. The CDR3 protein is CASSPTSGSEQFF. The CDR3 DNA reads TGCGCCAGCAGCCCGACTAGCGGCAGCGAGCAGTTCTTC.

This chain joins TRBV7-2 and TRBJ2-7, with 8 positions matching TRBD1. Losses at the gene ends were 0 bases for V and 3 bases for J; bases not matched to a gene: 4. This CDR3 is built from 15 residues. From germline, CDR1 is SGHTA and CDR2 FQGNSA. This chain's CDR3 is CASSLAQGAGYEQYF. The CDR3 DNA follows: TGTGCCAGCAGCTTAGCGCAGGGGGCGGGCTACGAGCAGTACTTC.

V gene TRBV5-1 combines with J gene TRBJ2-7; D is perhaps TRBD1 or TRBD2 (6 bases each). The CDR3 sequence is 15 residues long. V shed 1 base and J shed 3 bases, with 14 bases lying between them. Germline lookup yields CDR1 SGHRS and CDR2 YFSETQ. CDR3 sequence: CASSLQPGANYEQYF. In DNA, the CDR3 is TGCGCCAGCAGCTTGCAGCCGGGGGCAAACTACGAGCAGTACTTC.

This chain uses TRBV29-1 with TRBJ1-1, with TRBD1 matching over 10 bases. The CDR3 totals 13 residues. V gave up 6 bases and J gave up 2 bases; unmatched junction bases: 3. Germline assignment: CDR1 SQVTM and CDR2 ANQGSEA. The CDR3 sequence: CSVSTGGNTEAFF. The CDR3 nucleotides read TGCAGCGTGTCGACAGGGGGCAACACTGAAGCTTTCTTT.

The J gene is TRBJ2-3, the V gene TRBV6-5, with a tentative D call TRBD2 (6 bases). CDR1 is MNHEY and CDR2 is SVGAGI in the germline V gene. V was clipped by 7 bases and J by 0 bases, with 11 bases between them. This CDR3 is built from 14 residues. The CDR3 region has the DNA TGTGCCAGCATATCTGCGGGGAGCACAGATACGCAGTATTTT. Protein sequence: CASISAGSTDTQYF.

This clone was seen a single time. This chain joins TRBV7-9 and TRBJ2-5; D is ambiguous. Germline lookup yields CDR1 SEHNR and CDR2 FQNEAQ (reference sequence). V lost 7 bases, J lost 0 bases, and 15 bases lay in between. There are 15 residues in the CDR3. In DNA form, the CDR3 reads TGTGCCAGCACCCCCTTTCGGACCAACCAAGAGACCCAGTACTTC. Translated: CASTPFRTNQETQYF.

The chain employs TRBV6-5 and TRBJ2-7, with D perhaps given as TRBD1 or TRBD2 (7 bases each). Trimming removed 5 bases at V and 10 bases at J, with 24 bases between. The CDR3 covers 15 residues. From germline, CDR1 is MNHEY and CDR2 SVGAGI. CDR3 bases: TGTGCCAGCAGTCCAACAGGGGACCAGGGGGGGGCCCAGTACTTC. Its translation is CASSPTGDQGGAQYF.

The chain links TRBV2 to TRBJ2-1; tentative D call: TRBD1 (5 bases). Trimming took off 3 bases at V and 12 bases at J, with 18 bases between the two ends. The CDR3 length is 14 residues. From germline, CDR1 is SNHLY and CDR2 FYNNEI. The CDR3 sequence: CASSDWQGGSGQFF. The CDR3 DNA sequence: TGTGCCAGCAGTGACTGGCAGGGCGGCTCAGGGCAGTTCTTC.

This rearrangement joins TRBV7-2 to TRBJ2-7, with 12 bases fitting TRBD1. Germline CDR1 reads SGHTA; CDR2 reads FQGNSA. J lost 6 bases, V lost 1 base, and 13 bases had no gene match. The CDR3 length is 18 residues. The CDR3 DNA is TGTGCCAGCAGCTTAGGCCACTACTCCGGGACAGGGGGCGGCGAGCAGTACTTC. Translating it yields CASSLGHYSGTGGGEQYF.

CDR3 DNA: TGTGCCAGCGCGACGGGGACAGGGACATACGAGCAGTACTTC. The encoded protein is CASATGTGTYEQYF. The V and J genes are TRBV11-2 and TRBJ2-7, with TRBD1 matching 9 bases. The length of the CDR3 is 14 residues. CDR1 is SGHAT, CDR2 FQNNGV, per germline. V shed 8 bases, J shed 4 bases, and the junction held 9 bases outside the gene matches.

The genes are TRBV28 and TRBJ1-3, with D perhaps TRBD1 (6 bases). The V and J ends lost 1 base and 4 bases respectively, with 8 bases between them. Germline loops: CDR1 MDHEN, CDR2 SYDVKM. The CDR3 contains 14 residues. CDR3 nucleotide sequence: TGTGCCAGCAGTTTATCTGGGACAGGAAACACCATATATTTT. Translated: CASSLSGTGNTIYF.

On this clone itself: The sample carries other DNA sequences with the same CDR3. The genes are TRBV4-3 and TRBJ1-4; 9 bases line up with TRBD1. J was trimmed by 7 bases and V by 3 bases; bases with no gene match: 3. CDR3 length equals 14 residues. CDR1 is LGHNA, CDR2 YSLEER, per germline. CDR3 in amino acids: CASSQGQGGEKLFF. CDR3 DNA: TGCGCCAGCAGCCAGGGACAGGGAGGTGAAAAACTGTTTTTT.

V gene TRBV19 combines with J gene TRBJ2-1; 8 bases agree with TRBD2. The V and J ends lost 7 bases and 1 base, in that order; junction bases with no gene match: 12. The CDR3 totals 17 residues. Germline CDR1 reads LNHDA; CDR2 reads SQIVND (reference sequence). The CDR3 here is CASTKGSGRFSYNEQFF. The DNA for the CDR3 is TGTGCCAGTACCAAAGGGAGCGGGAGATTTTCCTACAATGAGCAGTTCTTC.

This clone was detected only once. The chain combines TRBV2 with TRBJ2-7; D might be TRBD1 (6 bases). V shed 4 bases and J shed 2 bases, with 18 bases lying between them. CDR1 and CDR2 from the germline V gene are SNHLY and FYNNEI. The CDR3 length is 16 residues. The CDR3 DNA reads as TGTGCCAGCAGTGGCCTCCCTGGTGGGGGCACCTACGAGCAGTACTTC. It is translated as CASSGLPGGGTYEQYF.

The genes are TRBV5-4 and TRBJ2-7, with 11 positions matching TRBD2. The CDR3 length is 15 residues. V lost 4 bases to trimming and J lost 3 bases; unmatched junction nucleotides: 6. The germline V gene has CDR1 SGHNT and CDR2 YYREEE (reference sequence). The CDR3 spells CASSLGGTSGYEQYF. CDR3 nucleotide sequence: TGTGCCAGCAGCCTCGGGGGGACTAGCGGCTACGAGCAGTACTTC.

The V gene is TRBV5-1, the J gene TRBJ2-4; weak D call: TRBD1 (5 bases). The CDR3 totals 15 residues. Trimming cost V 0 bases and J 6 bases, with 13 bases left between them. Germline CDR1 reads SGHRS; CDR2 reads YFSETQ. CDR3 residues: CASSLGSQGGNIQYF. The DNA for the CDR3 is TGCGCCAGCAGCTTGGGCAGCCAGGGCGGAAACATTCAGTACTTC.

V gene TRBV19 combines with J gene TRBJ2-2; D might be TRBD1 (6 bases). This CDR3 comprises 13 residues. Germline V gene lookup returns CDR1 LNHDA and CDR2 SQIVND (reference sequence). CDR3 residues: CGTSGTHTGELFF. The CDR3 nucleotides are TGTGGGACCTCCGGGACACACACCGGGGAGCTGTTTTTT. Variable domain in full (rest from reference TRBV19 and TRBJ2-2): DGGITQSPKYLFRKEGQNVTLSCEQNLNHDAMYWYRQDPGQGLRLIYYSQIVNDFQKGDIAEGYSVSREKKESFPLTVTSAQKNPTAFYLCGTSGTHTGELFFGEGSRLTVL.

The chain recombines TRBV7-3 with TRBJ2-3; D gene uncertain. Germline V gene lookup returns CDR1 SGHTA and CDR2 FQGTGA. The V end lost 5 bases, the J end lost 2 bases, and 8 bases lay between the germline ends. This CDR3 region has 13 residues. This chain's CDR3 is CASSPSPTDTQYF. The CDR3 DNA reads TGTGCCAGCAGCCCCTCCCCCACAGATACGCAGTATTTT.